The 27 T cell receptor beta chains below come from one sample, sequenced in a study of T cell responses to AZD1222 COVID-19 vaccine. Generated by immunoSEQ multiplex PCR, the TCRdb table keeps only in-frame clones and is missing some. This table has roughly 150,000 clones, roughly 88% appearing once. Sequences were derived from peripheral blood, sampled 28 days after the second AZD1222 dose. The origin of the receptors is an adult who received the AZD1222 COVID-19 vaccine.

This chain links TRBV7-3 with TRBJ2-6; 10 bases agree with TRBD1. J lost 2 bases, V lost 1 base, and 5 bases had no gene match. The CDR3 is 18 amino acids. From germline, CDR1 is SGHTA and CDR2 FQGTGA. The CDR3 spells CASSLRGQGIPGANVLTF. The CDR3, as DNA: TGTGCCAGCAGCTTAAGGGGACAGGGGATACCTGGGGCCAACGTCCTGACTTTC.

This chain links TRBV12-3 or TRBV12-4 with TRBJ1-5; D is unclear. The length of the CDR3 is 12 residues. Trimming left V 6 bases short and J 9 bases short, with 12 bases between. The CDR3 DNA follows: TGTGCCAGCAGCCTCTCCCGCGGGCCCCAGCATTTT. Its protein is CASSLSRGPQHF.

The rearrangement joins TRBV27 to TRBJ2-5, with D unclear. The CDR3 covers 14 residues. V gave up 2 bases and J gave up 1 base, with 8 bases separating them. Germline V CDR1 and CDR2: MNHEY, SMNVEV (reference sequence). CDR3 DNA sequence: TGTGCCAGCAGTTTAAGGCCGACCCAAGAGACCCAGTACTTC. This gives the protein CASSLRPTQETQYF.

The V call is TRBV6-1, the J call TRBJ1-2, with 9 bases matching TRBD1. The germline V gene encodes CDR1 MNHNS and CDR2 SASEGT. V lost 0 bases to trimming and J lost 5 bases; unmatched junction nucleotides: 7. The CDR3 runs to 16 residues. The chain's CDR3 is CASSEAGRQGVYGYTF. In nucleotides, the CDR3 is TGTGCCAGCAGTGAAGCGGGGAGACAGGGGGTTTATGGCTACACCTTC.

The rearrangement joins TRBV15 to TRBJ2-2; the D is unclear. Germline V gene data show CDR1 as LNHNV and CDR2 as YYDKDF (reference sequence). CDR3 length equals 15 residues. V was pared by 0 bases and J by 4 bases, with 9 bases between. The CDR3 DNA follows: TGTGCCACCAGCAGAGATAGAAGGACCACCGGGGAGCTGTTTTTT. As protein: CATSRDRRTTGELFF.

This clone was recorded once. This rearrangement joins TRBV7-2 to TRBJ2-1; D is unresolved. The V gene lost 6 bases and the J gene lost 8 bases, with 20 bases spanning the gap. The CDR3 has 15 amino acids. CDR1 and CDR2 from the germline V gene are SGHTA and FQGNSA. CDR3 in DNA: TGTGCCAGCAGATCCCAGTGGGTCGGCGGCGATGAGCAGTTCTTC. This gives the protein CASRSQWVGGDEQFF. The complete variable domain, with remaining parts taken from reference TRBV7-2 and TRBJ2-1, reads GAGVSQSPSNKVTEKGKDVELRCDPISGHTALYWYRQSLGQGLEFLIYFQGNSAPDKSGLPSDRFSAERTGGSVSTLTIQRTQQEDSAVYLCASRSQWVGGDEQFFGPGTRLTVL.

The chain has TRBV15 and TRBJ1-1; 9 bases fit TRBD1. This CDR3 is built from 15 residues. V lost 5 bases and J lost 1; bases outside the gene matches: 5. Germline CDR1 and CDR2: LNHNV and YYDKDF (reference sequence). In DNA, the CDR3 is TGTGCCACCAGCTCCAGGACAGGGGCGAACACTGAAGCTTTCTTT. Translated, it gives CATSSRTGANTEAFF.

The rearrangement links TRBV7-2 to TRBJ1-5, with TRBD1 matching over 7 bases. The CDR3 contains 13 residues. The trim removed 5 bases at V and 5 bases at J, leaving 3 bases unmatched. Germline CDR1 reads SGHTA; CDR2 reads FQGNSA. The CDR3 nucleotides read TGTGCCAGCAGCAGTACAGGGGATCAGCCCCAGCATTTT. As protein: CASSSTGDQPQHF.

The rearrangement uses TRBV6-5 and TRBJ2-7, with D unclear. The CDR3 length is 13 residues. The ends were cut back, 2 bases at V and 3 bases at J, with 8 bases in the middle. Germline V gene sequence: CDR1 MNHEY, CDR2 SVGAGI. CDR3 sequence reads: CASSYNSYYEQYF. CDR3 in DNA: TGTGCCAGCAGTTACAACAGCTACTACGAGCAGTACTTC.

The rearrangement links TRBV27 to TRBJ2-7; D gene ambiguous. The CDR3 is made up of 14 amino acids. Germline V lookup: CDR1 MNHEY, CDR2 SMNVEV (reference sequence). The ends were cut back, 4 bases at V and 8 bases at J, with 18 bases in the middle. For the CDR3, the DNA is TGTGCCAGCAGTTCCCTCACTCTATTAAGTAAGCAGTACTTC. Translation gives CASSSLTLLSKQYF.

This clone was recorded once. The chain uses TRBV6-6 and TRBJ1-1; D remains ambiguous. Trimming removed 7 bases from V and 2 bases from J, with 5 bases in between. CDR1 is MNHNY, CDR2 SVGAGI, per germline (reference sequence). There are 11 residues in the CDR3. The CDR3 nucleotides read TGTGCCAGCACCCAAAACACTGAAGCTTTCTTT. Translating it yields CASTQNTEAFF.

The chain has TRBV6-6 and TRBJ1-3; D is perhaps TRBD1 (6 bases). This CDR3 has 14 amino acids. Between the trimmed V and J ends, which lost 0 bases and 5 bases, there was a span of 8 bases. From germline, CDR1 is MNHNY and CDR2 SVGAGI (reference sequence). CDR3 in amino acids: CASSYSQGRNTIYF. In DNA, the CDR3 is TGTGCCAGCAGTTACTCACAGGGTCGAAACACCATATATTTT.

This clone is a singleton in its sample. The chain combines TRBV6-1 with TRBJ1-1, with unresolved D. The CDR3 runs to 14 residues. The V end lost 2 bases, the J end lost 4 bases, and 11 bases lay between the germline ends. CDR1 is MNHNS and CDR2 is SASEGT in the germline V gene. The CDR3 DNA follows: TGTGCCAGCAGTGAATCGGTCAGGCTCACTGAAGCTTTCTTT. Translating gives CASSESVRLTEAFF.

The gene calls are TRBV24-1 and TRBJ1-4; the D gene is possibly TRBD1 (5 bases). V lost 5 bases, J lost 4 bases, and 10 bases lay in between. The CDR3 is made up of 14 amino acids. Germline-derived CDR1 and CDR2 are KGHDR and SFDVKD. The CDR3 DNA reads as TGTGCCACCAGTGCGTCCAGGGATAATGAAAAACTGTTTTTT. Protein: CATSASRDNEKLFF.

This sequence joins TRBV4-1 and TRBJ1-1; TRBD1 matches at 7 bases. The germline gives CDR1 MGHRA, CDR2 YSYEKL. The length of the CDR3 is 17 residues. V lost 2 bases and J lost 0; bases outside the gene matches: 9. The CDR3 nucleotides read TGCGCCAGCAGCCAAAAGGGAGGGGGACAGATGAACACTGAAGCTTTCTTT. This codes for CASSQKGGGQMNTEAFF.

This clone has just one count. The rearrangement uses TRBV2 and TRBJ1-5; 8 nucleotides match TRBD1. The CDR3 consists of 14 residues. The germline CDR1 and CDR2 sequences are SNHLY and FYNNEI. Trimming removed 7 bases from V and 4 bases from J; junction bases left unmatched: 6. The CDR3 DNA is TGTGCCAGCAAGGTGGGACAGGCTAATCAGCCCCAGCATTTT. Its translation: CASKVGQANQPQHF.

J is TRBJ2-1 and V is TRBV7-2; 13 nucleotides line up with TRBD2. Losses at the gene ends were 5 bases for V and 6 bases for J; bases not matched to a gene: 4. There are 15 residues in the CDR3. The V gene's germline CDR1 is SGHTA and CDR2 FQGNSA. The CDR3 reads CASSLLAGGANEQFF. As DNA, the CDR3 is TGTGCCAGCAGCCTACTAGCGGGGGGGGCCAATGAGCAGTTCTTC.

The CDR3 DNA reads TGTGCCAGCAGCCCCGGGACAGGGCACTATGGCTACACCTTC. The encoded protein is CASSPGTGHYGYTF. The chain carries TRBV5-6 and TRBJ1-2; 9 nucleotides line up with TRBD1. The CDR3 consists of 14 residues. J gave up 3 bases and V 4 bases, and 4 bases lay outside the gene matches. From germline, CDR1 is SGHDT and CDR2 YYEEEE.

The CDR3 is CASSQELAGVGGEQFF. The CDR3 coding sequence is TGTGCCAGCAGCCAAGAACTAGCGGGAGTTGGCGGTGAGCAGTTCTTC. The gene calls are TRBV3-1 (or the pseudogene TRBV3-2) and TRBJ2-1, with 11 bases aligning to TRBD2. The junction had 7 bases not matched to a gene; V was cut back by 0 bases and J by 9 bases. CDR1 is LGHDT and CDR2 is YNNKEL in the germline V gene (reference sequence). This CDR3 comprises 16 residues.

The chain recombines TRBV5-8 with TRBJ1-2, with TRBD1 matching 8 bases. The junction had 9 bases not matched to a gene; V was cut back by 4 bases and J by 7 bases. This CDR3 is built from 14 residues. Germline V gene sequence: CDR1 SGHTS, CDR2 YDEGEE. The CDR3 sequence: CASSIRQGRGGYTF. As DNA, the CDR3 is TGTGCCAGCAGCATTAGACAGGGGAGAGGTGGCTACACCTTC.

The chain is built from TRBV5-1 and TRBJ2-7; no reliable D call. Trimming removed 4 bases from V and 4 bases from J, with 15 bases in between. Germline V gives CDR1 SGHRS, CDR2 YFSETQ. The CDR3 is 14 residues long. The CDR3 sequence: CASSPTVAQYEQYF. As DNA, the CDR3 is TGCGCCAGCAGCCCTACAGTGGCGCAGTACGAGCAGTACTTC.

The V call is TRBV11-2, the J call TRBJ1-1; no clear D gene. The CDR3 runs to 13 residues. CDR1 SGHAT and CDR2 FQNNGV come from the germline V gene. Trimming took off 5 bases at V and 0 bases at J, with 7 bases between the two ends. CDR3 loop: CASSIQVNTEAFF. In DNA, the CDR3 is TGTGCCAGCAGCATACAAGTGAACACTGAAGCTTTCTTT.

V usage is TRBV6-5 and J usage is TRBJ1-6; 7 bases agree with TRBD1. The V gene end was trimmed by 6 bases and the J gene end by 9 bases; junction bases not matched to a gene: 8. Germline lookup yields CDR1 MNHEY and CDR2 SVGAGI. The CDR3 has 14 amino acids. The CDR3, as DNA: TGTGCCAGCAGGGGGGGACAGCCGCGTTCACCCCTCCACTTT. It yields the protein CASRGGQPRSPLHF.

This clone occurred once. V and J are TRBV18 and TRBJ1-5; D not resolved. This CDR3 comprises 19 residues. V lost 1 base to trimming and J lost 0 bases, with 19 bases between them. Germline loops: CDR1 KGHSH, CDR2 LQKENI. The CDR3, as DNA: TGTGCCAGCTCACCACGTCCGGGAGGGATATTATATAGCAATCAGCCCCAGCATTTT. Protein product: CASSPRPGGILYSNQPQHF.

CDR3 in amino acids: CASSQKDSLEQFF. As DNA, the CDR3 is TGTGCCAGCAGCCAGAAGGACAGCCTAGAGCAGTTCTTC. This chain joins TRBV5-4 and TRBJ2-1, with a tentative D call TRBD1 (6 bases). V was clipped by 4 bases and J by 10 bases, with 15 bases between them. The CDR3 has 13 amino acids. Germline V gives CDR1 SGHNT, CDR2 YYREEE (reference sequence). Full variable domain (outside the CDR3, taken from reference TRBV5-4 and TRBJ2-1): ETGVTQSPTHLIKTRGQQVTLRCSSQSGHNTVSWYQQALGQGPQFIFQYYREEENGRGNFPPRFSGLQFPNYSSELNVNALELDDSALYLCASSQKDSLEQFFGPGTRLTVL.

The CDR3 DNA sequence: TGCGCCAGCAGCCCCGGGACTAGCACGTACACCGGGGAGCTGTTTTTT. Translated, it gives CASSPGTSTYTGELFF. This sequence joins TRBV5-1 and TRBJ2-2, with 9 positions matching TRBD2. This CDR3 has 16 residues. From germline, CDR1 is SGHRS and CDR2 YFSETQ. Germline trimming cut 4 bases from V and 3 bases from J; bases unmatched to any gene: 7.

The chain uses TRBV3-1 (or the pseudogene TRBV3-2) and TRBJ2-1; TRBD2 matches at 8 bases. V lost 1 base, J lost 10 bases, and 9 bases stayed unmatched. This CDR3 is 15 amino acids long. CDR1 and CDR2 from the germline V gene are LGHDT and YNNKEL (reference sequence). The CDR3 here is CASSQVGRVRGEQFF. CDR3 DNA sequence: TGTGCCAGCAGCCAAGTCGGGAGGGTGCGGGGGGAGCAGTTCTTC.